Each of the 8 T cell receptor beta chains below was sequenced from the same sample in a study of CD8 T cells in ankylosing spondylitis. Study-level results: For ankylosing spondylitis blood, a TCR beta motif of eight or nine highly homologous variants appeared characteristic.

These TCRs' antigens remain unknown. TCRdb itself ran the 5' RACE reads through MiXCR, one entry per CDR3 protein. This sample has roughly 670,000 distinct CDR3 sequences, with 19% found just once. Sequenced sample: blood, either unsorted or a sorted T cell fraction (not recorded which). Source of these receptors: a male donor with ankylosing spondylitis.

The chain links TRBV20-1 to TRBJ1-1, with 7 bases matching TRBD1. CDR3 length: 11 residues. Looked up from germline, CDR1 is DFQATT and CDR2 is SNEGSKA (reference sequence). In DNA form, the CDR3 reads TGCAGCACAGGGGTGGGCACTGAAGCTTTCTTT. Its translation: CSTGVGTEAFF.

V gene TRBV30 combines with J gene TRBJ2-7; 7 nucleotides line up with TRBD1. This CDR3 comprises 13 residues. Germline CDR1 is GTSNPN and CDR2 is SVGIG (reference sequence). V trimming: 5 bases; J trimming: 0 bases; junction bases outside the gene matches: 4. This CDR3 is CAWDRVSSYEQYF. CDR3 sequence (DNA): TGTGCCTGGGACAGGGTAAGCTCCTACGAGCAGTACTTC.

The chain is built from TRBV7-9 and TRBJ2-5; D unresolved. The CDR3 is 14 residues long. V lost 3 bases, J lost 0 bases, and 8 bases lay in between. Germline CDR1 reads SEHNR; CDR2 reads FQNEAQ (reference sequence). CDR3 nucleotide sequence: TGTGCCAGCAGCTTGAGACTCGACCAAGAGACCCAGTACTTC. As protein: CASSLRLDQETQYF.

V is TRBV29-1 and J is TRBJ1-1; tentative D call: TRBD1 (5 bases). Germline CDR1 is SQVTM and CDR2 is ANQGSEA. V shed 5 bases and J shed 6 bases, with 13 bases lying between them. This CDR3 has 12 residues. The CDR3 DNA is TGCAGCGTTAAAGCGAGGGGAGCTGAAGCTTTCTTT. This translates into CSVKARGAEAFF.

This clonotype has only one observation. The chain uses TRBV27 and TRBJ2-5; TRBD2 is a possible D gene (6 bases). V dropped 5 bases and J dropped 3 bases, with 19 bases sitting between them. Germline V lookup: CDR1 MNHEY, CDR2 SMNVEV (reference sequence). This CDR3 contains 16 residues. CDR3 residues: CASSPRLTWGEETQYF. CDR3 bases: TGTGCCAGCAGTCCGAGGTTGACGTGGGGGGAAGAGACCCAGTACTTC.

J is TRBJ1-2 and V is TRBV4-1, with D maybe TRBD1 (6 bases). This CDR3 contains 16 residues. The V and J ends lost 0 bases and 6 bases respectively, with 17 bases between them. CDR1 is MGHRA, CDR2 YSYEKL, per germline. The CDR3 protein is CASSQDRYREYDGYTF. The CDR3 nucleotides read TGCGCCAGCAGCCAAGATCGCTACAGGGAGTACGATGGCTACACCTTC.

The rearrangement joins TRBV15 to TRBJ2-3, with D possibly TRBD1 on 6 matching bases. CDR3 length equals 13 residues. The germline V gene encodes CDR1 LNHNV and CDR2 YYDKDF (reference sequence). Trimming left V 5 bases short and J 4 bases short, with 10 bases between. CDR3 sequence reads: CATSPGVSDTQYF. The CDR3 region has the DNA TGTGCCACCAGCCCAGGGGTTTCAGATACGCAGTATTTT.

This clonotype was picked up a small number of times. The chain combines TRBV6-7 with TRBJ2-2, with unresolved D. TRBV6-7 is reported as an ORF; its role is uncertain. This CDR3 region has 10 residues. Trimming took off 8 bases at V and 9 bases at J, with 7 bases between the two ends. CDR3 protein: CASPGRELFF. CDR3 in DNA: TGTGCCAGCCCCGGTCGGGAGCTGTTTTTT.